The rows below give T cell receptor beta chains drawn from one sample of a study of low-dose radiotherapy and immunotherapy resistance in tumors. From the reads, TCRdb called clonotypes with MiXCR, one entry per CDR3 protein. The sample holds around 80,000 distinct CDR3 sequences; under 20% are singletons and the top ten take over 1.2%. Source: PBMCs, taken after low-dose radiotherapy plus immunotherapy. Every receptor here comes from a male donor with prostate cancer. Each CDR3 is given with its conserved first and last residue. Fields, in order: D gene, clone size, V gene, J gene, CDR3 DNA, CDR3 protein. A D gene is named only where the DNA matches it firmly. Clone size is given for some rows only: seen once, a few or many times, or a class if the clone is expanded.

d_call: NA; clone_size: many; v_call: TRBV28; j_call: TRBJ1-2; cdr3_nt: TGTGCCAGCAGTCCCGGGACGGTCAACTATGGCTACACCTTC; cdr3_aa: CASSPGTVNYGYTF
d_call: NA; clone_size: many; v_call: TRBV7-9; j_call: TRBJ2-7; cdr3_nt: TGTGCCAGCAGAGAAGGGGCAGGCTACGAGCAGTACTTC; cdr3_aa: CASREGAGYEQYF
d_call: NA; clone_size: many; v_call: TRBV25-1; j_call: TRBJ1-6; cdr3_nt: TGTGCCAGCAGTGGAGTTTTAGGTTCACCCCTCCACTTT; cdr3_aa: CASSGVLGSPLHF
d_call: NA; clone_size: many; v_call: TRBV4-3; j_call: TRBJ2-7; cdr3_nt: TGCGCCAGCAGCCAAGGGCCCCAGGGGGCTAGCGGGATCGGCGAGCAGTACTTC; cdr3_aa: CASSQGPQGASGIGEQYF
d_call: NA; clone_size: many; v_call: TRBV2; j_call: TRBJ2-5; cdr3_nt: TGTGCCAGCAGATCGGGAGCGTCACAAGAGACCCAGTACTTC; cdr3_aa: CASRSGASQETQYF
d_call: NA; clone_size: many; v_call: TRBV11-3; j_call: TRBJ2-5; cdr3_nt: TGTGCCAGCAGCTTAGGGGTGGCGGAGACCCAGTACTTC; cdr3_aa: CASSLGVAETQYF
d_call: NA; clone_size: many; v_call: TRBV20-1; j_call: TRBJ2-1; cdr3_nt: TGCAGTGCTAGTGGGGCCCCGGGACTTGAGCAGTTCTTC; cdr3_aa: CSASGAPGLEQFF
d_call: TRBD1; clone_size: NA; v_call: TRBV20-1; j_call: TRBJ2-3; cdr3_nt: TGCAGTGCTAGCCCGACAGGGGGCGACTTGGATACGCAGTATTTT; cdr3_aa: CSASPTGGDLDTQYF
d_call: TRBD1; clone_size: few; v_call: TRBV24-1; j_call: TRBJ2-1; cdr3_nt: TGTGCCTCCGGTTCTGGGACAGGGGGCTACAATGAGCAGTTCTTC; cdr3_aa: CASGSGTGGYNEQFF
d_call: NA; clone_size: many; v_call: TRBV28; j_call: TRBJ1-1; cdr3_nt: TGTGCCAGCAGCCTTGACAGGCTGAACACTGAAGCTTTCTTT; cdr3_aa: CASSLDRLNTEAFF
d_call: NA; clone_size: many; v_call: TRBV4-2; j_call: TRBJ1-1; cdr3_nt: TGTGCCAGCAGCTTAAGTGAGGCCACTGAAGCTTTCTTT; cdr3_aa: CASSLSEATEAFF
d_call: NA; clone_size: many; v_call: TRBV7-8; j_call: TRBJ1-5; cdr3_nt: TGTGCCAGCAGCTTACTTGTCTTTGGCAATCAGCCCCAGCATTTT; cdr3_aa: CASSLLVFGNQPQHF
d_call: NA; clone_size: NA; v_call: TRBV11-3; j_call: TRBJ2-5; cdr3_nt: TGTGCCAGCAGCGGGACACAAGAGACCCAGTACTTC; cdr3_aa: CASSGTQETQYF
d_call: NA; clone_size: many; v_call: TRBV9; j_call: TRBJ2-7; cdr3_nt: TGTGCCAGCAGCCCCACGGGGGCCTACGAGCAGTACTTC; cdr3_aa: CASSPTGAYEQYF
d_call: NA; clone_size: many; v_call: TRBV30; j_call: TRBJ2-7; cdr3_nt: TGTGCCTGGAGTGTACGGGGCGGCACCTACGAGCAGTACTTC; cdr3_aa: CAWSVRGGTYEQYF
d_call: NA; clone_size: many; v_call: TRBV29-1; j_call: TRBJ2-7; cdr3_nt: TGCAGCGTTGACAGGGCCCACGGCGAGCAGTACTTC; cdr3_aa: CSVDRAHGEQYF
d_call: NA; clone_size: many; v_call: TRBV28; j_call: TRBJ1-1; cdr3_nt: TGTGCCAGCAGTTTAAGATTTGAAGCTTTCTTT; cdr3_aa: CASSLRFEAFF
d_call: NA; clone_size: many; v_call: TRBV4-3; j_call: TRBJ1-4; cdr3_nt: TGCGCCAGCAGCCACCGAGCGGAGGGAGAAAAACTGTTTTTT; cdr3_aa: CASSHRAEGEKLFF
d_call: TRBD2; clone_size: NA; v_call: TRBV7-3; j_call: TRBJ2-5; cdr3_nt: TGTGCCAGCAGCTTATCCCGCAGGGGGCTAGCGGGAGGACAAGAGACCCAGTACTTC; cdr3_aa: CASSLSRRGLAGGQETQYF
d_call: TRBD2; clone_size: many; v_call: TRBV5-4; j_call: TRBJ2-3; cdr3_nt: TGTGCCAGCAGCTTGACTAGCGGGAGGCGCTCTGGAGATACGCAGTATTTT; cdr3_aa: CASSLTSGRRSGDTQYF
d_call: NA; clone_size: many; v_call: TRBV2; j_call: TRBJ2-2; cdr3_nt: TGTGCCAGCAGAAGAAGACTAGTATCTGACCCGGGGGAGCTGTTTTTT; cdr3_aa: CASRRRLVSDPGELFF
d_call: NA; clone_size: NA; v_call: TRBV19; j_call: TRBJ1-1; cdr3_nt: TGTGCCGGGCGCCGGACGCAGAACACTGAAGCTTTCTTT; cdr3_aa: CAGRRTQNTEAFF
d_call: TRBD2; clone_size: many; v_call: TRBV5-1; j_call: TRBJ2-2; cdr3_nt: TGCGCCAGCAGCTTGGCCGCGGGAGCTAACACCGGGGAGCTGTTTTTT; cdr3_aa: CASSLAAGANTGELFF
d_call: TRBD2; clone_size: many; v_call: TRBV7-2; j_call: TRBJ2-2; cdr3_nt: TGTGCCAGCAAATTAGCGGGAGGGCCAGTCGGGGAGCTGTTTTTT; cdr3_aa: CASKLAGGPVGELFF
d_call: NA; clone_size: many; v_call: TRBV2; j_call: TRBJ2-5; cdr3_nt: TGTGCCAGCACTAGGAACACAGAGACCCAGTACTTC; cdr3_aa: CASTRNTETQYF
d_call: NA; clone_size: many; v_call: TRBV24-1; j_call: TRBJ2-1; cdr3_nt: TGTGCCACCAGTGATAGGTTTGGGAGGGGGAGTACAGGGAGCACCTACAATGAGCAGTTCTTC; cdr3_aa: CATSDRFGRGSTGSTYNEQFF
d_call: NA; clone_size: many; v_call: TRBV29-1; j_call: TRBJ1-5; cdr3_nt: TGCAGCGCCACTAATCAGCCCCAGCATTTT; cdr3_aa: CSATNQPQHF